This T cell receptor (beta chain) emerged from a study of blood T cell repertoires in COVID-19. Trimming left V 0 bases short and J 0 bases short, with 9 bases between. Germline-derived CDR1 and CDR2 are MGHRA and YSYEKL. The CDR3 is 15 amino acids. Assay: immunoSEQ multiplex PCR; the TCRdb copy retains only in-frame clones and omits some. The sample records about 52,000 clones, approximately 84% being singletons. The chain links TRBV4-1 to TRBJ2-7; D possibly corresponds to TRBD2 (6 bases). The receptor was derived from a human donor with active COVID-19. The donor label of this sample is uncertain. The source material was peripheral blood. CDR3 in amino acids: CASSQDAGFSYEQYF. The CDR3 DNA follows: TGCGCCAGCAGCCAAGATGCGGGGTTCTCCTACGAGCAGTACTTC.